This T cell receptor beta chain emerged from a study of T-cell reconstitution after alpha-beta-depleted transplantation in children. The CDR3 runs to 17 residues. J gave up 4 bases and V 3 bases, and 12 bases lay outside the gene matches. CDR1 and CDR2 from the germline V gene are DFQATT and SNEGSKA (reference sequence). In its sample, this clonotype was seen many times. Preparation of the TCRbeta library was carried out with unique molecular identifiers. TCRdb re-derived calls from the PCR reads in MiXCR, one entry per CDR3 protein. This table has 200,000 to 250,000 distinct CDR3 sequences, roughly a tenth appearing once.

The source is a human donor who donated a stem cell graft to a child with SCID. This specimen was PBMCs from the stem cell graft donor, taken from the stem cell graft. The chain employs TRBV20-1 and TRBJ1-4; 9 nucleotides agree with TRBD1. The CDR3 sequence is CSARPPGQGRVNEKLFF. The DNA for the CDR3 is TGCAGTGCTAGGCCACCGGGACAGGGACGAGTTAATGAAAAACTGTTTTTT.